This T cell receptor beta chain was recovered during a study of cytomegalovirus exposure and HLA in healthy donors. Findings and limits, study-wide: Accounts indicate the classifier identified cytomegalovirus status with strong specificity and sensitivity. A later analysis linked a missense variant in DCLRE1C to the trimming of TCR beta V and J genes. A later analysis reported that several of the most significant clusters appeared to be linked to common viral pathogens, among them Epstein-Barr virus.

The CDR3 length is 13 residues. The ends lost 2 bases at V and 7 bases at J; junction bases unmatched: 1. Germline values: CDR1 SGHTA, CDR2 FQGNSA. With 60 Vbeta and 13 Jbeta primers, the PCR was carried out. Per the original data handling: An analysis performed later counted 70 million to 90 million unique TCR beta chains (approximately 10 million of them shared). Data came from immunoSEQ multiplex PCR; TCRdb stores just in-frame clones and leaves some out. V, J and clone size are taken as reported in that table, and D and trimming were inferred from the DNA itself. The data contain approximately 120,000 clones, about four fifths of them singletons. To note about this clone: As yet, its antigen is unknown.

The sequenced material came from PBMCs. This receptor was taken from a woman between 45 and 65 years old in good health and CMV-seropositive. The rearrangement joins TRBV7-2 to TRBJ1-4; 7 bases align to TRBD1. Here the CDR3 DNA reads TGTGCCAGCAGCTTACCAGGGGGTGAAAAACTGTTTTTT. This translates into CASSLPGGEKLFF.